A single sample gave rise to the 26 T cell receptor beta chains below, sequenced in a study of T cells after yellow fever vaccination. TCRdb re-analysed the 5' RACE reads in MiXCR, keeping a single row per CDR3 protein. Of over 300,000 distinct CDR3 sequences listed, roughly 6.8% are singletons. Here the sequenced sample was PBMCs, taken roughly 47 days after the first yellow fever vaccination. The receptor source for this set is a man in his late teens or twenties who received the YFV17D yellow fever vaccine.

This sequence joins TRBV12-3 or TRBV12-4 and TRBJ1-2, with D possibly matching TRBD1 (6 bases). Trimming cost V 6 bases and J 4 bases, with 15 bases left between them. CDR3 size: 14 residues. The CDR3 DNA reads as TGTGCCAGCAGAAGGGGGACGGCAATCTATGGCTACACCTTC. Protein sequence: CASRRGTAIYGYTF.

Here the CDR3 DNA reads TGTGCCAGCAGCTTACTAAGGACAGGGGAAGATACGCAGTATTTT. Protein sequence: CASSLLRTGEDTQYF. The chain joins TRBV7-2 to TRBJ2-3, with TRBD1 identical over 9 bases. Per the germline V gene, CDR1 is SGHTA and CDR2 is FQGNSA. The CDR3 consists of 15 residues. V dropped 2 bases and J dropped 5; count of bases not matched to a gene: 5.

This clonotype was detected a few times. V and J are TRBV29-1 and TRBJ2-5, with D tentatively TRBD1 or TRBD2 (5 bases each). The length of the CDR3 is 12 residues. CDR1 and CDR2 from the germline V gene are SQVTM and ANQGSEA. Trimming cost V 7 bases and J 5 bases, with 14 bases left between them. This CDR3 reads CSAGSGPETQYF. The CDR3 DNA reads TGCAGCGCCGGATCGGGGCCGGAGACCCAGTACTTC.

This clonotype was observed a few times. The genes are TRBV10-3 and TRBJ2-7; 7 bases agree with TRBD2. This CDR3 has 15 residues. CDR1 and CDR2 from the germline V gene are ENHRY and SYGVKD. V gave up 1 base and J gave up 2 bases; unmatched junction bases: 5. The CDR3 sequence is CAISEYRGRAYEQYF. DNA for the CDR3: TGTGCCATCAGTGAGTACAGAGGGAGGGCCTACGAGCAGTACTTC.

V is TRBV29-1 and J is TRBJ2-5, with D unresolved. The V end was cut by 7 bases, the J end by 1 base, with 10 bases between. The germline CDR1 and CDR2 sequences are SQVTM and ANQGSEA. This CDR3 region has 12 residues. Here the CDR3 DNA reads TGCAGCGGGACGGGTCCCCAAGAGACCCAGTACTTC. This gives the protein CSGTGPQETQYF.

Concerning this clonotype: The junction departs from the called germline gene at one end, perhaps through a read error. This chain uses TRBV7-9 with TRBJ2-3, with 10 bases that match TRBD1. CDR3 size: 12 residues. Germline CDR1 is SEHNR and CDR2 is FQNEAQ (reference sequence). The DNA of the CDR3 is TGTGCCAGCAGCAGGCCGGGACAGGGGTTCGATTTT. This codes for CASSRPGQGFDF.

The V and J genes are TRBV7-9 and TRBJ1-2; D unresolved. Per the germline V gene, CDR1 is SEHNR and CDR2 is FQNEAQ (reference sequence). Trimming removed 0 bases from V and 6 bases from J, with 14 bases in between. This CDR3 spans 15 amino acids. CDR3 DNA: TGTGCCAGCAGCTTAGCCGGGATGTTGTCGAATGGCTACACCTTC. Encoded protein: CASSLAGMLSNGYTF.

This clonotype was observed a handful of times. This chain uses TRBV6-2 or TRBV6-3 with TRBJ1-1; D unclear. Germline CDR1 is MNHEY and CDR2 is SVGEGT. With 3 bases removed from V and 1 base from J, the gap between germline ends came to 21 bases. This CDR3 comprises 18 residues. The CDR3 sequence: CASSYAGPHPKTNTEAFF. CDR3 nucleotides: TGTGCCAGCAGTTATGCAGGTCCACACCCGAAGACGAACACTGAAGCTTTCTTT.

There are many counts of this clonotype. The rearrangement uses TRBV5-1 and TRBJ1-6; tentatively, D is TRBD1 (5 bases). Trimming left V 3 bases short and J 5 bases short, with 12 bases between. Germline CDR1 is SGHRS and CDR2 is YFSETQ. The CDR3 sequence is 15 residues long. The CDR3 coding sequence is TGCGCCAGCAGCTCGCAGGGTCAGGATAATTCACCCCTCCACTTT. Translation gives CASSSQGQDNSPLHF.

This clonotype was recorded a few times. The rearrangement uses TRBV3-1 and TRBJ2-1; possibly TRBD1 for D (6 bases). This CDR3 has 15 residues. Per the germline V gene, CDR1 is LGHDT and CDR2 is YNNKEL (reference sequence). V lost 4 bases and J 4 bases, leaving 14 bases between the germline ends. The CDR3 DNA follows: TGTGCCAGCAGCCCGGAACAGGGAATTTACAATGAGCAGTTCTTC. Translated: CASSPEQGIYNEQFF.

A remark on this clonotype: A much larger clonotype is one base distant, so this may be a read error. The rearrangement joins TRBV5-5 to TRBJ1-1; possible D gene TRBD1, 5 bases. The V and J ends lost 7 bases and 5 bases respectively, with 15 bases between them. The CDR3 covers 13 residues. CDR1 is SGHKS and CDR2 is YYEKEE in the germline V gene (reference sequence). In nucleotides, the CDR3 is TGTGCCAGCTGCATGCTGGGGCGGACTGAAGCTTTCTTT. Its protein product is CASCMLGRTEAFF.

This clonotype came up a few times. The chain carries TRBV18 and TRBJ1-2; D not certain. Germline lookup yields CDR1 KGHSH and CDR2 LQKENI. The CDR3 covers 16 residues. The V and J ends lost 5 bases and 8 bases respectively, with 24 bases between them. The CDR3 here is CASSGREGSSTGGYTF. The CDR3 coding sequence is TGTGCCAGCTCAGGTCGCGAGGGTTCCTCGACGGGAGGCTACACCTTC.

This clonotype has a count of ten or more. The chain is built from TRBV7-9 and TRBJ2-7; TRBD1 agrees at 7 bases. Germline V gene data show CDR1 as SEHNR and CDR2 as FQNEAQ (reference sequence). Trimming took 5 bases from V and 8 from J; bases not matched to a gene: 15. This CDR3 has 15 residues. CDR3 nucleotides: TGTGCCAGCAGCACCAGCCGGGACAGTTGGTTTCAGCAGTACTTC. As protein: CASSTSRDSWFQQYF.

This chain connects TRBV4-1 to TRBJ2-5; D remains ambiguous. This CDR3 region has 15 residues. Germline lookup yields CDR1 MGHRA and CDR2 YSYEKL. Between the trimmed V and J ends, which lost 1 base and 1 base, there was a span of 10 bases. The CDR3, as DNA: TGCGCCAGCAGCCAAGGGGGAATCGGCCAAGAGACCCAGTACTTC. It codes for CASSQGGIGQETQYF.

The chain is built from TRBV5-6 and TRBJ2-1; weak D call: TRBD1 (6 bases). V lost 6 bases to trimming and J lost 8 bases, with 27 bases between them. The CDR3 totals 17 residues. Germline CDR1 is SGHDT and CDR2 is YYEEEE. The CDR3 DNA sequence: TGTGCCAGCACCGGCCGAGAACAGGGACGCCGAAGCGATGAGCAGTTCTTC. It yields the protein CASTGREQGRRSDEQFF. The whole variable domain, filled in from reference TRBV5-6 and TRBJ2-1, reads DAGVTQSPTHLIKTRGQQVTLRCSPKSGHDTVSWYQQALGQGPQFIFQYYEEEERQRGNFPDRFSGHQFPNYSSELNVNALLLGDSALYLCASTGREQGRRSDEQFFGPGTRLTVL.

This clonotype was seen more than once but under ten times. The genes are TRBV7-9 and TRBJ1-2, with TRBD1 as a possible D gene (5 bases). Per germline, CDR1 SEHNR and CDR2 FQNEAQ (reference sequence). CDR3 length: 14 amino acids. The germline V and J ends were trimmed by 2 bases and 4 bases, with 11 bases remaining between them. The CDR3 nucleotides are TGTGCCAGCAGCTTACAAGGGGTGGGCTATGGCTACACCTTC. Protein product: CASSLQGVGYGYTF.

This clonotype was seen a handful of times. The chain joins TRBV12-3 or TRBV12-4 to TRBJ1-1, with a tentative D call TRBD1 (5 bases). The CDR3 loop spans 15 amino acids. With 6 bases removed from V and 0 bases from J, the gap between germline ends came to 14 bases. The CDR3 is CASRRRVGLNTEAFF. As DNA, the CDR3 is TGTGCCAGCAGACGCCGGGTGGGGCTGAACACTGAAGCTTTCTTT.

There are a few counts of this clonotype. The rearrangement joins TRBV20-1 to TRBJ1-2; D gene ambiguous. The V end was cut by 5 bases, the J end by 8 bases, with 18 bases between. The CDR3 has 13 amino acids. Germline V gene sequence: CDR1 DFQATT, CDR2 SNEGSKA (reference sequence). The CDR3 loop reads CSAPEGLTRGYTF. DNA of the CDR3: TGCAGTGCTCCTGAGGGCCTTACTCGGGGCTACACCTTC.

The CDR3 bases are TGTGCCAGCAGTCCAGGAGCCTACGAGCAGTACGTC. Translation gives CASSPGAYEQYV. The rearrangement links TRBV6-2 or TRBV6-3 to TRBJ2-7, with D uncertain. Germline V gene data show CDR1 as MNHEY and CDR2 as SVGEGT. This CDR3 is 12 amino acids long. Trimming took off 5 bases at V and 2 bases at J, with 7 bases between the two ends.

This clonotype showed up just a few times. This chain joins TRBV7-2 and TRBJ2-1, with unresolved D. Deletions cut 7 bases from V and 8 bases from J, with 24 bases between. From germline, CDR1 is SGHTA and CDR2 FQGNSA. This CDR3 is built from 16 residues. As DNA, the CDR3 is TGTGCCAGCACCCGAACGAGGCGGCTGAGCTGGGATGAGCAGTTCTTC. This encodes CASTRTRRLSWDEQFF.

This clonotype has more than one count but fewer than ten. V usage is TRBV7-2 and J usage is TRBJ1-6; no definite D call. Per the germline V gene, CDR1 is SGHTA and CDR2 is FQGNSA. This CDR3 has 13 residues. Trimming cost V 6 bases and J 11 bases, with 14 bases left between them. This chain's CDR3 is CASRSDPLAPLHF. The CDR3, as DNA: TGTGCCAGCAGGTCCGATCCTTTAGCACCCCTCCACTTT. The full variable domain, its missing parts supplied by reference TRBV7-2 and TRBJ1-6, is GAGVSQSPSNKVTEKGKDVELRCDPISGHTALYWYRQSLGQGLEFLIYFQGNSAPDKSGLPSDRFSAERTGGSVSTLTIQRTQQEDSAVYLCASRSDPLAPLHFGNGTRLTVT.

This clonotype appeared a few times. The chain is built from TRBV20-1 and TRBJ2-7, with D perhaps given as TRBD1 or TRBD2 (6 bases each). This CDR3 is built from 13 residues. CDR1 is DFQATT, CDR2 SNEGSKA, per germline (reference sequence). V shed 5 bases and J shed 4 bases, with 15 bases lying between them. CDR3 sequence (DNA): TGCAGTGCTTTAAAGGGGGACTCGTACGAGCAGTACTTC. It specifies CSALKGDSYEQYF.

This clonotype was seen ten or more times. This rearrangement joins TRBV6-1 to TRBJ2-2; weak D call: TRBD1 (6 bases). Trimming cost V 7 bases and J 5 bases, with 14 bases left between them. Germline assignment: CDR1 MNHNS and CDR2 SASEGT. The CDR3 runs 14 residues. The CDR3 DNA sequence: TGTGCCAGCACTATAACAGGGAAAACCGGGGAGCTGTTTTTT. Amino acid sequence: CASTITGKTGELFF.

Ten or more counts support this clonotype. J is TRBJ2-2 and V is TRBV23-1; D is ambiguous. TRBV23-1 is an open reading frame whose function is uncertain. The CDR3 loop spans 13 amino acids. V dropped 8 bases and J dropped 3 bases, with 10 bases sitting between them. The CDR3 DNA is TGCGCCAGCCGTCCCGAAGACACCGGGGAGCTGTTTTTT. Protein: CASRPEDTGELFF.

This clonotype occurred a few times. The chain links TRBV5-6 to TRBJ2-5; 8 bases align to TRBD1. In germline, CDR1 is SGHDT, CDR2 YYEEEE. The CDR3 sequence is 15 residues long. The V and J ends lost 2 bases and 7 bases, in that order; junction bases with no gene match: 10. The CDR3 DNA follows: TGTGCCAGCAGCTTAGGGCAGGGGGCGATTGCGACCCAGTACTTC. Protein product: CASSLGQGAIATQYF.

The sample holds many counts of this clonotype. The chain carries TRBV27 and TRBJ1-4; D is uncertain. The CDR3 totals 11 residues. Germline lookup yields CDR1 MNHEY and CDR2 SMNVEV (reference sequence). Trimming took off 6 bases at V and 5 bases at J, with 4 bases between the two ends. The CDR3 sequence is CASRSNEKLFF. The CDR3 nucleotides are TGTGCCAGCAGGAGCAATGAAAAACTGTTTTTT.